A single sample is the source of the 24 T cell receptor beta chains below, sequenced in a study of blood T cell repertoires in COVID-19. Profiling relied on immunoSEQ multiplex PCR, and the TCRdb table lists in-frame clones only, not all of them. Of 200,000 to 300,000 clones listed, under 90% are singletons. Sequences were obtained from PBMCs or T cells enriched from blood (not recorded which). The receptors here all came from a middle-aged woman who had been exposed to COVID-19.

In its sample, this clone was seen once. This chain joins TRBV28 and TRBJ2-5; D is perhaps TRBD1 (5 bases). The V gene lost 6 bases and the J gene lost 7 bases, with 12 bases spanning the gap. This CDR3 is built from 12 residues. Germline V gene sequence: CDR1 MDHEN, CDR2 SYDVKM. CDR3 sequence (DNA): TGTGCCAGCAGACGCGACAGCGCGACCCAGTACTTC. Translated: CASRRDSATQYF.

The rearrangement uses TRBV3-1 (or the pseudogene TRBV3-2) and TRBJ1-1; 9 bases are shared with TRBD1. The junction had 1 base not matched to a gene; V was cut back by 2 bases and J by 3 bases. Germline V CDR1 and CDR2: LGHDT, YNNKEL (reference sequence). The CDR3 is 14 amino acids. For the CDR3, the DNA is TGTGCCAGCAGCCAACGACAGGGGGACACTGAAGCTTTCTTT. Amino acids: CASSQRQGDTEAFF.

The rearrangement uses TRBV7-2 and TRBJ1-3, with D perhaps matching TRBD1 (6 bases). The CDR3 has 15 residues. In germline, CDR1 is SGHTA, CDR2 FQGNSA. The V and J ends lost 3 bases and 2 bases respectively, with 11 bases between them. As DNA, the CDR3 is TGTGCCAGCAGCTTCACCAGGGGAACTGGAAACACCATATATTTT. This translates into CASSFTRGTGNTIYF.

V is TRBV7-2 and J is TRBJ1-5; 8 positions match TRBD1. Germline V gives CDR1 SGHTA, CDR2 FQGNSA. The V segment lost 0 bases and the J segment 6 bases; nucleotides outside the gene matches: 7. The length of the CDR3 is 16 residues. The CDR3: CASSLAAGGLFQPQHF. DNA of the CDR3: TGTGCCAGCAGCTTAGCGGCAGGGGGCTTGTTTCAGCCCCAGCATTTT.

This clone was seen only once. The chain joins TRBV27 to TRBJ1-5; 12 bases line up with TRBD1. The CDR3 sequence is 20 residues long. The germline CDR1 and CDR2 sequences are MNHEY and SMNVEV (reference sequence). After removal of 4 bases from V and 3 bases from J, the junction contained 16 bases not matched to a gene. The CDR3 reads CASSSSSGTGGSAVNQPQHF. CDR3 bases: TGTGCCAGCAGTTCATCTTCCGGGACAGGGGGCTCGGCAGTCAATCAGCCCCAGCATTTT.

V gene TRBV2 combines with J gene TRBJ2-1; 7 bases line up with TRBD1. In germline, CDR1 is SNHLY, CDR2 FYNNEI. This CDR3 is 14 amino acids long. The V and J ends lost 5 bases and 1 base, in that order; junction bases with no gene match: 2. CDR3 in amino acids: CASSLQGSYNEQFF. The CDR3 nucleotides read TGTGCCAGCAGTCTACAGGGGTCCTACAATGAGCAGTTCTTC. The variable domain in full, completed from reference TRBV2 and TRBJ2-1, reads EPEVTQTPSHQVTQMGQEVILRCVPISNHLYFYWYRQILGQKVEFLVSFYNNEISEKSEIFDDQFSVERPDGSNFTLKIRSTKLEDSAMYFCASSLQGSYNEQFFGPGTRLTVL.

This rearrangement joins TRBV18 to TRBJ2-3; D might be TRBD1 (6 bases). This CDR3 contains 15 residues. Deletions cut 3 bases from V and 2 bases from J, with 12 bases between. Germline assignment: CDR1 KGHSH and CDR2 LQKENI. The CDR3 region has the DNA TGTGCCAGCTCACCCCCTGGACAGCCCACAGATACGCAGTATTTT. Encoded protein: CASSPPGQPTDTQYF.

This clone was seen just once. V usage is TRBV15 and J usage is TRBJ1-1; D is ambiguous. This CDR3 is built from 15 residues. The V and J ends lost 0 bases and 1 base respectively, with 9 bases between them. CDR1 and CDR2 from the germline V gene are LNHNV and YYDKDF (reference sequence). The DNA of the CDR3 is TGTGCCACCAGCAGAGATCGGGCGGGGAACACTGAAGCTTTCTTT. It specifies CATSRDRAGNTEAFF. The full variable domain, with the rest looked up from reference TRBV15 and TRBJ1-1, is DAMVIQNPRYQVTQFGKPVTLSCSQTLNHNVMYWYQQKSSQAPKLLFHYYDKDFNNEADTPDNFQSRRPNTSFCFLDIRSPGLGDTAMYLCATSRDRAGNTEAFFGQGTRLTVV.

The chain carries TRBV6-1 and TRBJ2-3, with 11 bases fitting TRBD2. The V gene end was trimmed by 2 bases and the J gene end by 1 base; junction bases not matched to a gene: 11. This CDR3 is 19 amino acids long. Germline V lookup: CDR1 MNHNS, CDR2 SASEGT. CDR3 bases: TGTGCCAGCAGTGAATTTCTGGTAGCGGGGGGGCAAGGCACAGATACGCAGTATTTT. This encodes CASSEFLVAGGQGTDTQYF.

The CDR3 protein is CASLPAGGRGQGAKNIQYF. The CDR3 nucleotides read TGTGCCAGCCTCCCGGCGGGGGGTCGTGGACAGGGGGCCAAAAACATTCAGTACTTC. V usage is TRBV27 and J usage is TRBJ2-4; D is possibly TRBD1 (9 bases). V gave up 8 bases and J gave up 1 base, with 27 bases separating them. Germline V lookup: CDR1 MNHEY, CDR2 SMNVEV (reference sequence). The CDR3 is 19 amino acids.

J is TRBJ1-5 and V is TRBV6-2 or TRBV6-3, with 7 nucleotides matching TRBD1. Germline V gene data show CDR1 as MNHEY and CDR2 as SVGEGT. V lost 6 bases and J lost 0; bases outside the gene matches: 2. This CDR3 contains 14 residues. The CDR3 is CASSRQGSNQPQHF. The CDR3 region has the DNA TGTGCCAGCAGCCGACAGGGTAGCAATCAGCCCCAGCATTTT.

V is TRBV7-9 and J is TRBJ2-7, with D maybe TRBD2 (6 bases). CDR3 length: 16 residues. V was pared by 5 bases and J by 0 bases, with 17 bases between. CDR1 and CDR2 (germline): SEHNR, FQNEAQ (reference sequence). The CDR3, as DNA: TGTGCCAGCAGCCTCGGGGGACGGGTCGACTCCTACGAGCAGTACTTC. It is translated as CASSLGGRVDSYEQYF.

This chain uses TRBV9 with TRBJ1-2; 7 nucleotides align to TRBD1. This CDR3 comprises 16 residues. Per the germline V gene, CDR1 is SGDLS and CDR2 is YYNGEE. J was trimmed by 3 bases and V by 5 bases; bases with no gene match: 13. The CDR3 region has the DNA TGTGCCAGCAGTCGTTCCGGGACAGTTGGTTACTATGGCTACACCTTC. Translated: CASSRSGTVGYYGYTF.

This clone was detected only once. This chain joins TRBV10-3 and TRBJ1-2; TRBD1 aligns across 9 bases. CDR3 length: 15 amino acids. Losses at the gene ends were 4 bases for V and 2 bases for J; bases not matched to a gene: 5. CDR1 and CDR2 from the germline V gene are ENHRY and SYGVKD. The CDR3 is CAISGGTGRNYGYTF. DNA of the CDR3: TGTGCCATCAGTGGGGGGACAGGGAGGAACTATGGCTACACCTTC.

The chain links TRBV7-2 to TRBJ1-1; 8 bases are shared with TRBD1. The CDR3 extends over 15 amino acids. Germline V CDR1 and CDR2: SGHTA, FQGNSA. With V trimmed by 5 bases and J by 6 bases, 11 bases remained unmatched. The CDR3 DNA reads as TGTGCCAGCAGCCAAGGACAGGGCCGAGCCGCTGAAGCTTTCTTT. This encodes CASSQGQGRAAEAFF.

V and J are TRBV3-1 (or the pseudogene TRBV3-2) and TRBJ1-3; tentative D call: TRBD1 (5 bases). Germline V gives CDR1 LGHDT, CDR2 YNNKEL (reference sequence). Trimming cost V 0 bases and J 1 base, with 10 bases left between them. This CDR3 spans 16 amino acids. CDR3 DNA: TGTGCCAGCAGCCAAGAAGGGGCAGGTTCTGGAAACACCATATATTTT. Amino acid sequence: CASSQEGAGSGNTIYF.

V gene TRBV7-9 combines with J gene TRBJ1-2, with D perhaps TRBD1 (5 bases). Trimming took off 3 bases at V and 8 bases at J, with 16 bases between the two ends. Germline V gene sequence: CDR1 SEHNR, CDR2 FQNEAQ (reference sequence). The CDR3 covers 14 residues. The chain's CDR3 is CASSLQARERGYTF. The CDR3 bases are TGTGCCAGCAGCTTGCAGGCCAGGGAACGCGGCTACACCTTC.

The chain carries TRBV5-1 and TRBJ1-2; D call uncertain. Germline V gives CDR1 SGHRS, CDR2 YFSETQ. CDR3 size: 15 residues. Trimming removed 0 bases at V and 1 base at J, with 10 bases between. CDR3 residues: CASSLETGINYGYTF. The CDR3 DNA sequence: TGCGCCAGCAGCTTGGAGACCGGGATTAACTATGGCTACACCTTC.

This chain joins TRBV19 and TRBJ2-7, with 11 bases aligning to TRBD2. Germline CDR1 LNHDA, CDR2 SQIVND (reference sequence). V shed 6 bases and J 4 bases; nucleotides not matched to a gene: 8. The CDR3 covers 15 residues. The CDR3 nucleotides read TGTGCCAGTAGCCCGACTAGCGGGGTTGGATACGAGCAGTACTTC. Amino acids: CASSPTSGVGYEQYF.

This clone was counted a single time. The J gene is TRBJ2-1, the V gene TRBV3-1 (or the pseudogene TRBV3-2), with a possible D match to TRBD2 (7 bases). The CDR3 is 15 residues long. With 2 bases removed from V and 4 bases from J, the gap between germline ends came to 12 bases. The V gene's germline CDR1 is LGHDT and CDR2 YNNKEL (reference sequence). The CDR3: CASSQLGGPYNEQFF. As DNA, the CDR3 is TGTGCCAGCAGCCAACTGGGGGGGCCTTACAATGAGCAGTTCTTC.

This chain links TRBV5-1 with TRBJ2-1, with 13 bases matching TRBD2. This CDR3 comprises 19 residues. Germline CDR1 is SGHRS and CDR2 is YFSETQ. Unmatched junction bases numbered 10, after V lost 4 bases and J lost 0 bases. DNA of the CDR3: TGCGCCAGCAGCCATGGACTAGCGGGGGCCCTTAGCTCCTACAATGAGCAGTTCTTC. It codes for CASSHGLAGALSSYNEQFF.

Only one count was recorded for this clone. This chain connects TRBV28 to TRBJ1-5; 10 bases are a match to TRBD1. CDR1 and CDR2 from the germline V gene are MDHEN and SYDVKM. Losses at the gene ends were 6 bases for V and 4 bases for J; bases not matched to a gene: 6. The CDR3 has 15 amino acids. In nucleotides, the CDR3 is TGTGCCAGCAGGCCCCCGGGACAGGGGAATCAGCCCCAGCATTTT. This encodes CASRPPGQGNQPQHF.

This clone has a handful of counts. The rearrangement uses TRBV13 and TRBJ2-7; TRBD1 matches 9 bases. Germline-derived CDR1 and CDR2 are PRHDT and FYEKMQ (reference sequence). The CDR3 totals 14 residues. The V and J ends lost 5 bases and 5 bases, in that order; junction bases with no gene match: 7. The CDR3 DNA is TGTGCCAGCAGCACCGGGACAGGGAACCACGAGCAGTACTTC. It specifies CASSTGTGNHEQYF.

V gene TRBV18 combines with J gene TRBJ1-1; 8 nucleotides match TRBD1. CDR1 is KGHSH, CDR2 LQKENI, per germline. The V segment lost 2 bases and the J segment 0 bases; nucleotides outside the gene matches: 11. This CDR3 has 18 residues. The CDR3 sequence is CASSPYAGGSNVNTEAFF. Here the CDR3 DNA reads TGTGCCAGCTCACCATATGCAGGGGGCTCGAATGTGAACACTGAAGCTTTCTTT.